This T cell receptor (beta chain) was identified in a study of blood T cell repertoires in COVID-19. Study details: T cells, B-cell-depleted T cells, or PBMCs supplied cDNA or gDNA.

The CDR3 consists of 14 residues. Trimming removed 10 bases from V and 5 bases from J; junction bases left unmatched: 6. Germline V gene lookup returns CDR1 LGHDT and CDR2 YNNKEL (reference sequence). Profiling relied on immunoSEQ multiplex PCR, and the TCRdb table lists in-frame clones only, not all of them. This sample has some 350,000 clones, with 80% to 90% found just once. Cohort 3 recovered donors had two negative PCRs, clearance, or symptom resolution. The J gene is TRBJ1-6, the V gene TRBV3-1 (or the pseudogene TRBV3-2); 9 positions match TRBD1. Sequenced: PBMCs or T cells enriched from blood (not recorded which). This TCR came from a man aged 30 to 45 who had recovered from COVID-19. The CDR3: CATRTGGNNSPLHF. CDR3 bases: TGTGCCACCCGTACAGGGGGCAATAATTCACCCCTCCACTTT.